This T cell receptor (beta chain) was observed in a study of molecular identifiers for immune sequencing clone quantification. General study findings and limits: Sizes of clones that are highly expanded could be underestimated (if identical TCR molecules share a barcode). Clones above 20 RNA copies contained over 99% of effector molecules and under 1% of naive molecules.

As to this clonotype: The antigen remains undetermined.

From the PCR reads, TCRdb called clonotypes with MiXCR, one entry per CDR3 protein. Among under 600,000 distinct CDR3 sequences listed, 20% to 25% were seen once. Sorting isolated naive CD8 T cells as CD8+CD4-CCR7+CD45RA+ events. Germline assignment: CDR1 MNHEY and CDR2 SVGAGI. The CDR3 consists of 12 residues. The V end was cut by 8 bases, the J end by 0 bases, with 8 bases between. The source material was naive CD8+ T cells from blood, with Jurkat cell RNA spiked in. Subset reported: FACS-sorted CD8+CD4-CCR7+CD45RA+ naive T cells. The chain links TRBV6-5 to TRBJ2-7; D remains ambiguous. The sequence was obtained from a human donor in good health. Some libraries in this study had Jurkat cell RNA spiked in. The CDR3 DNA reads as TGTGCCAGCGGGGTCGGCTCCTACGAGCAGTACTTC. Its protein is CASGVGSYEQYF.